This T cell receptor beta chain was sequenced for a study of blood T cells in healthy people across ages. Study conclusions and caveats: Getting older went along with TCR beta diversity per million T cells dropping roughly linearly.

Trimming removed 3 bases from V and 1 base from J, with 9 bases in between. This CDR3 comprises 14 residues. Looked up from germline, CDR1 is SQVTM and CDR2 is ANQGSEA. No fewer than 6 million PBMCs went into each sample. A J-beta primer mix and a sample-barcoded 5' primer were used in a second PCR of about 7 to 12 cycles. A 12-random-nucleotide template-switch adaptor tagged each cDNA molecule. TCRdb re-called the 5' RACE reads through MiXCR, storing one row per CDR3 protein. Of around 1,600,000 distinct CDR3 sequences listed, about 42% are singletons. In regard to this clonotype: Its antigen is undetermined.

The J gene is TRBJ1-4, the V gene TRBV29-1; D is ambiguous. This TCR derives from a woman younger than 35 in good health. Specimen: blood. Here the CDR3 DNA reads TGCAGCGTTGAGGTGGCAGGAACTAATGAAAAACTGTTTTTT. Its protein is CSVEVAGTNEKLFF. The variable domain in full, completed from reference TRBV29-1 and TRBJ1-4, reads SAVISQKPSRDICQRGTSLTIQCQVDSQVTMMFWYRQQPGQSLTLIATANQGSEATYESGFVIDKFPISRPNLTFSTLTVSNMSPEDSSIYLCSVEVAGTNEKLFFGSGTQLSVL.